This TCR beta chain was captured by sequencing in a study of shared clonotypes between healthy human individuals. Study-wide results and limits: Generally, naive subsets came out with larger estimated richness than memory subsets.

Some 27,000 T cell genomes, or approximately 200 ng DNA, went into the sorted-subset replicate PCRs. In the original workflow: Filtering was not the same, since immunoSEQ gave junction-only sequences without quality scores. Clones were read by immunoSEQ multiplex PCR, and TCRdb kept only the in-frame ones, dropping some. That table furnishes V, J and clone size, whereas the DNA furnished D and trimming. The repertoire holds about 1.5 million clones, with around 98% as singletons. CDR1 and CDR2 from the germline V gene are SNHLY and FYNNEI. V was clipped by 7 bases and J by 7 bases, with 16 bases between them. The CDR3 is 13 amino acids. Every donor, a Caucasian adult, lived in Nashville, Tennessee. This clone was observed a single time. Its antigen is still unknown.

The gene calls are TRBV2 and TRBJ1-1; no reliable D call. The sample taken for sequencing was naive CD4+ T cells sorted from blood. Subset in this sample: CD45RA+ positively selected. The source of this sequence is a man aged 25-40 years in good health. Written as DNA, the CDR3 is TGTGCCAGCACCCTAGTCGGCAGGTTTGAAGCTTTCTTT. Translated, it gives CASTLVGRFEAFF. Together with reference TRBV2 and TRBJ1-1, the CDR3 gives the full variable domain: EPEVTQTPSHQVTQMGQEVILRCVPISNHLYFYWYRQILGQKVEFLVSFYNNEISEKSEIFDDQFSVERPDGSNFTLKIRSTKLEDSAMYFCASTLVGRFEAFFGQGTRLTVV.